The T cell receptor (beta chain) under discussion was sequenced for a study of CD8+CD57+ T cells in acquired aplastic anemia. Study background: The average for DNA from sorted CD4+ and CD8+ cells was 3 to 4 ug.

The template for TCR beta VDJ and CDR3 sequence profiling was genomic DNA. Each CDR3 protein is one row after TCRdb ran MiXCR on the reads. Of under 200,000 distinct CDR3 sequences listed, over 60% were seen once; the top ten hold under 60%. General study points: Around 30 sequences, all CD8+ CDR3, were shared between patients and controls.

On this clonotype itself: Its antigen is currently unknown. A junction end diverges from the germline sequence, so it may reflect a read error.

The TCR sequence derives from a human donor with severe aplastic anemia or a healthy control (not recorded which). The sample consisted of sorted CD4+, CD8+, or CD8+CD57+ T cells (not recorded which) from PBMCs.

CDR3 sequence (DNA): TGTGCCAGCGGCTTTTCCGCAACTAATGAAAAACTGTTTTTT. Its translation is CASGFSATNEKLFF. The chain uses TRBV7-9 and TRBJ1-4; D is unclear. CDR3 length: 14 residues. Germline CDR1 SEHNR, CDR2 FQNEAQ (reference sequence).